These T cell receptor beta chains were read from a single sample in a study of CD8+ T cells in alopecia areata. Only in-frame clones appear in the TCRdb table, and some are missing; sequencing was by immunoSEQ multiplex PCR. This sample has around 200,000 clones, with roughly 64% found just once. This sample comprised CD8+ T cells sorted from blood, obtained at week 24, from a patient treated with tofacitinib. These TCRs come from a human donor with alopecia areata. CDR3s include the opening cysteine and the closing phenylalanine or tryptophan. The order of the fields is J gene, V gene, clone size, D gene, CDR3 protein, CDR3 DNA. A D gene is named only where the DNA matches it firmly. Clone size is given for some rows only: seen once, a few or many times, or a class if the clone is expanded.

>TRBJ2-7|TRBV5-5|once|.
CASSSYEQYF
TGTGCCAGCAGCTCCTACGAGCAGTACTTC
>TRBJ2-1|TRBV29-1|.|.
CSVQGRTGSYNEQFF
TGCAGCGTCCAGGGGAGAACAGGGTCCTACAATGAGCAGTTCTTC
>TRBJ1-2|TRBV28|.|.
CASSWGRRGPVDGYTF
TGTGCCAGCAGTTGGGGACGTCGGGGCCCCGTAGATGGCTACACCTTC
>TRBJ1-2|TRBV30|.|TRBD1
CAWSVQTGANHGYTF
TGTGCCTGGAGTGTACAGACAGGGGCGAATCATGGCTACACCTTC
>TRBJ2-2|TRBV9|many|TRBD2
CASKRGLAGINTGELFF
TGTGCCAGCAAGAGGGGACTAGCGGGGATAAACACCGGGGAGCTGTTTTTT
>TRBJ2-7|TRBV5-6|.|.
CASSPTQRRPLYEQYF
TGTGCCAGCAGCCCTACCCAGAGGAGGCCCCTATACGAGCAGTACTTC
>TRBJ2-7|TRBV2|.|.
CASRTVPEKFGQYF
TGTGCCAGCAGGACGGTACCAGAAAAGTTCGGGCAGTACTTC
>TRBJ2-3|TRBV29-1|.|.
CSVGGEDTQYF
TGCAGCGTAGGGGGGGAGGATACGCAGTATTTT
>TRBJ2-7|TRBV29-1|.|.
CSVESSYEQYF
TGCAGCGTTGAAAGCAGTTACGAGCAGTACTTC
>TRBJ2-5|TRBV29-1|once|TRBD2
CSVEDGREGRSGETQYF
TGCAGCGTTGAAGACGGACGGGAGGGTCGTTCTGGGGAGACCCAGTACTTC
>TRBJ1-5|TRBV2|.|.
CASSDGRHQPRHF
TGTGCCAGCAGTGATGGCAGGCATCAGCCCCGGCATTTT
>TRBJ2-1|TRBV4-1|.|.
CASGLGHSSYNEQFF
TGCGCCAGCGGGTTAGGACATAGCTCCTACAATGAGCAGTTCTTC
>TRBJ2-1|TRBV7-6|few|TRBD2
CASRTLAGGLGNEQFF
TGTGCCAGCAGGACTCTAGCGGGGGGTTTGGGCAATGAGCAGTTCTTC
>TRBJ2-7|TRBV5-6|.|TRBD1
CASSLSAGGEYEQYF
TGTGCCAGCAGCTTGAGTGCAGGGGGCGAGTACGAGCAGTACTTC
>TRBJ1-1|TRBV4-1|few|.
CASSRTAGAHTEAFF
TGCGCCAGCAGCCGGACAGCCGGGGCCCACACTGAAGCTTTCTTT
>TRBJ2-1|TRBV27|few|.
CASGNGLSGYNEQFF
TGTGCCAGCGGAAACGGACTTAGCGGCTACAATGAGCAGTTCTTC
>TRBJ2-7|TRBV2|.|.
CASSSRERLPEQYF
TGTGCCAGCAGTTCCCGTGAGAGACTGCCCGAGCAGTACTTC
>TRBJ1-3|TRBV15|once|.
CATSRAEGTIYF
TGTGCCACCAGCAGGGCGGAAGGCACCATATATTTT
>TRBJ1-2|TRBV9|.|.
CASSGRAYGYTF
TGTGCCAGCTCGGGCAGGGCCTATGGCTACACCTTC
>TRBJ2-7|TRBV9|.|.
CASSVDVSPYEQYF
TGTGCCAGCAGCGTAGATGTCAGCCCCTACGAGCAGTACTTC
>TRBJ1-2|TRBV29-1|.|.
CSAKDSSIYGYTF
TGCAGCGCCAAAGACAGCTCCATATATGGCTACACCTTC
>TRBJ2-1|TRBV6-5|few|.
CASSGTEQFF
TGTGCCAGCAGCGGCACCGAGCAGTTCTTC
>TRBJ2-1|TRBV7-9|few|.
CASSLIGGTSSYNEQFF
TGTGCCAGCAGCTTAATTGGAGGTACTAGCTCCTACAATGAGCAGTTCTTC
>TRBJ1-1|TRBV29-1|.|TRBD1
CSAGQGANTEAFF
TGCAGCGCAGGACAGGGCGCGAACACTGAAGCTTTCTTT
>TRBJ2-1|TRBV15|.|.
CATSRDFSGEQFF
TGTGCCACCAGCAGAGATTTTTCGGGTGAGCAGTTCTTC
>TRBJ2-7|TRBV4-1|once|TRBD2
CASSHPGGGEQYF
TGCGCCAGCAGCCACCCTGGGGGGGGTGAGCAGTACTTC
>TRBJ2-3|TRBV30|.|.
CAWSGAFGGAGDTQYF
TGTGCCTGGAGTGGGGCTTTTGGGGGGGCTGGAGATACGCAGTATTTT
>TRBJ1-2|TRBV29-1|.|.
CSAHGGGNVGRDGYTF
TGCAGCGCCCATGGAGGGGGGAACGTTGGCAGGGATGGCTACACCTTC
>TRBJ2-7|TRBV19|few|TRBD1
CASSSGTGGWEQYF
TGTGCCAGTTCTTCCGGGACAGGGGGCTGGGAGCAGTACTTC
>TRBJ1-5|TRBV7-8|few|.
CASSLERENQPQHF
TGTGCCAGCAGCCTAGAGCGCGAGAATCAGCCCCAGCATTTT
>TRBJ2-3|TRBV7-9|.|TRBD1
CASSLVGGETTDTQYF
TGTGCCAGCAGCTTAGTAGGGGGCGAGACCACAGATACGCAGTATTTT
>TRBJ2-1|TRBV5-1|few|TRBD1
CASSSTGNNEQFF
TGCGCCAGCAGCTCGACAGGGAACAATGAGCAGTTCTTC
>TRBJ1-2|TRBV25-1|.|.
CASSLNGYTF
TGTGCCAGCAGTCTAAATGGCTACACCTTC
>TRBJ2-4|TRBV18|few|.
CASSPIRAKNIQYF
TGTGCCAGCTCACCAATCCGTGCCAAAAACATTCAGTACTTC
>TRBJ1-1|TRBV7-9|.|.
CASSRRNTEAFF
TGTGCCAGCAGCCGACGAAACACTGAAGCTTTCTTT
>TRBJ2-2|TRBV7-9|.|.
CASSHRAGELFF
TGTGCCAGCAGCCACAGGGCCGGGGAGCTGTTTTTT
>TRBJ1-6|TRBV7-2|.|TRBD1
CASSLRGQGAHNSPLHF
TGTGCCAGCAGCTTAAGGGGACAGGGGGCTCATAATTCACCCCTCCACTTT
>TRBJ2-7|TRBV2|.|TRBD1
CASRGTVTYEQYF
TGTGCCAGCAGGGGGACAGTTACGTACGAGCAGTACTTC
>TRBJ2-7|TRBV29-1|few|TRBD1
CSVRDSYEQYF
TGCAGCGTTCGGGACAGCTACGAGCAGTACTTC
>TRBJ2-3|TRBV2|.|TRBD1
CASSPRDRGTDTQYF
TGTGCCAGCAGCCCCCGGGACAGGGGGACAGATACGCAGTATTTT
>TRBJ2-5|TRBV5-1|.|.
CASSLRGETQYF
TGCGCCAGCAGCCTCAGGGGAGAGACCCAGTACTTC
>TRBJ1-1|TRBV15|.|.
CATSSVTVNTEAFF
TGTGCCACCAGCAGCGTGACAGTGAACACTGAAGCTTTCTTT
>TRBJ2-1|TRBV6-5|.|.
CASRPPTSSEQFF
TGTGCCAGCCGACCTCCGACTAGTAGTGAGCAGTTCTTC
>TRBJ2-5|TRBV13|.|.
CASSLKGLETQYF
TGTGCCAGCAGCTTGAAGGGGTTGGAGACCCAGTACTTC
>TRBJ1-3|TRBV6-1|.|.
CASDLAGNGNTIYF
TGTGCCAGCGATTTGGCCGGGAATGGAAACACCATATATTTT
>TRBJ1-1|TRBV5-1|.|TRBD1
CASSFRGQDTEAFF
TGCGCCAGCAGCTTCAGGGGGCAAGACACTGAAGCTTTCTTT
>TRBJ2-7|TRBV10-3|few|TRBD2
CASMMAGGYYEQYF
TGTGCCAGTATGATGGCGGGGGGGTACTACGAGCAGTACTTC
>TRBJ1-2|TRBV5-1|.|.
CASSLTGDYTF
TGCGCCAGCAGCTTGACAGGTGACTACACCTTC
>TRBJ2-7|TRBV7-6|.|TRBD1
CASSPRVGGGEQYF
TGTGCCAGCAGCCCTAGGGTAGGGGGCGGCGAGCAGTACTTC
>TRBJ2-3|TRBV6-5|.|.
CASSYAPLSAQYF
TGTGCCAGCAGTTACGCCCCCCTCTCTGCGCAGTATTTT
>TRBJ1-4|TRBV9|.|.
CASSSRQNEKLFF
TGTGCCAGCAGCTCCCGACAGAACGAAAAACTGTTTTTT
>TRBJ1-5|TRBV5-1|few|.
CASSPGGADQPQHF
TGCGCCAGCAGCCCGGGCGGGGCCGACCAGCCCCAGCATTTT
>TRBJ1-3|TRBV30|.|.
CAWRKDSGNTIYF
TGTGCCTGGAGGAAGGACTCTGGAAACACCATATATTTT
>TRBJ1-1|TRBV7-2|.|TRBD1
CASNRGLGPEAFF
TGTGCCAGCAACAGGGGGCTTGGTCCTGAAGCTTTCTTT
>TRBJ2-1|TRBV7-6|.|.
CASRKGNEQFF
TGTGCCAGCCGAAAGGGGAACGAGCAGTTCTTC
>TRBJ2-2|TRBV7-2|.|.
CASSPGRGRGTGELFF
TGTGCCAGCAGCCCCGGCCGGGGCAGAGGCACCGGGGAGCTGTTTTTT
>TRBJ1-6|TRBV7-8|.|.
CASSPAAGSSTLHF
TGTGCCAGCAGCCCAGCTGCAGGGTCTTCAACCCTCCACTTT
>TRBJ2-1|TRBV15|few|TRBD1
CATSDRGEQFF
TGTGCCACCTCGGACAGGGGGGAGCAGTTCTTC